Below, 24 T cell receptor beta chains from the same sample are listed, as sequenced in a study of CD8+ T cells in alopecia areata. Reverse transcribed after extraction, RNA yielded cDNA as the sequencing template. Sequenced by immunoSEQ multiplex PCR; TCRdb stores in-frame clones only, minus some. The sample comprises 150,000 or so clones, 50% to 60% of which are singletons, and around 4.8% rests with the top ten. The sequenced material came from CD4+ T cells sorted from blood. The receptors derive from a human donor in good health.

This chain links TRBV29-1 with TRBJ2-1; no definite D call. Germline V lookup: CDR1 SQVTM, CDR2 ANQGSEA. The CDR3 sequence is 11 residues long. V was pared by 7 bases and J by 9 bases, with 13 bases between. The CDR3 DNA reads TGCAGCGCCACCCGGTACGCTGAGCAGTTCTTC. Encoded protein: CSATRYAEQFF.

The CDR3 bases are TGTGCCAGCAACCTTGGACAGGGGGCGCACGGGGAGCTGTTTTTT. Protein product: CASNLGQGAHGELFF. The chain is built from TRBV9 and TRBJ2-2; TRBD1 aligns across 11 bases. The CDR3 is 15 amino acids. The germline gives CDR1 SGDLS, CDR2 YYNGEE. V was pared by 6 bases and J by 7 bases, with 8 bases of the junction left unmatched. The full variable domain, completed using reference TRBV9 and TRBJ2-2, is DSGVTQTPKHLITATGQRVTLRCSPRSGDLSVYWYQQSLDQGLQFLIQYYNGEERAKGNILERFSAQQFPDLHSELNLSSLELGDSALYFCASNLGQGAHGELFFGEGSRLTVL.

CDR3 sequence: CSVGATGELTYEQYF. As DNA, the CDR3 is TGCAGCGTCGGCGCTACGGGAGAGCTCACCTACGAGCAGTACTTC. This chain links TRBV29-1 with TRBJ2-7, with D possibly being TRBD2 (6 bases). The CDR3 sequence is 15 residues long. With 6 bases removed from V and 2 bases from J, the gap between germline ends came to 20 bases. Per germline, CDR1 SQVTM and CDR2 ANQGSEA.

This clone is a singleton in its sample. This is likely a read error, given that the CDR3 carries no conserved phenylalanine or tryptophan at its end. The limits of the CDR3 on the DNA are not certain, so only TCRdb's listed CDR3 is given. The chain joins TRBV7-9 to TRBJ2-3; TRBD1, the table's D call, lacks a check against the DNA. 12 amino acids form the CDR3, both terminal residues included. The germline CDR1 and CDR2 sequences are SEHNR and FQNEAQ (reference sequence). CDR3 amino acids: CASSLPRDRANL.

CDR3 sequence (DNA): TGCAGCGCCGGGACACCTAACACCGGGGAGCTGTTTTTT. Its protein product is CSAGTPNTGELFF. The chain is built from TRBV29-1 and TRBJ2-2; D perhaps matches TRBD1 (6 bases). Germline values: CDR1 SQVTM, CDR2 ANQGSEA. With 7 bases removed from V and 2 bases from J, the gap between germline ends came to 11 bases. This CDR3 spans 13 amino acids.

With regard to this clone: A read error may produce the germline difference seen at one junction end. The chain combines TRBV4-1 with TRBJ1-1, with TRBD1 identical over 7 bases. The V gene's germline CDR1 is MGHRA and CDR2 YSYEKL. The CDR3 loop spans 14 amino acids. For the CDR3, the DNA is TGCGCCAGCAGCCAAGACGGGACAGCTACTGGAGCTTTCTTT. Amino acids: CASSQDGTATGAFF.

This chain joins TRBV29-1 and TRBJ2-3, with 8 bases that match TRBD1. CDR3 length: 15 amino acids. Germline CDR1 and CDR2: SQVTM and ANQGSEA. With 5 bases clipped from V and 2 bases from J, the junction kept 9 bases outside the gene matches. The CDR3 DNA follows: TGCAGCGTTCTTTTCCGGGACAGGTCCACAGATACGCAGTATTTT. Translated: CSVLFRDRSTDTQYF.

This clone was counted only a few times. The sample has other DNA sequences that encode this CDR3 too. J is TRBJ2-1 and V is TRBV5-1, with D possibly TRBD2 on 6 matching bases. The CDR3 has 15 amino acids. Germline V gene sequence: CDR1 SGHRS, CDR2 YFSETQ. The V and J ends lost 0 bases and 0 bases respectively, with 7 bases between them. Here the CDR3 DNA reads TGCGCCAGCAGCTTGGACGGGAGCTCCTACAATGAGCAGTTCTTC. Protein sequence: CASSLDGSSYNEQFF.

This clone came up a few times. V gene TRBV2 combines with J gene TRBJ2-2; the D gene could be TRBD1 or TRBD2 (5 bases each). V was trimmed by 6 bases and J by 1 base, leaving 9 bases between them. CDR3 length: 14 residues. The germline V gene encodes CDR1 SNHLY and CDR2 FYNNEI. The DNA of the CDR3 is TGTGCCAGCAGGGGGGACGGGAACACCGGGGAGCTGTTTTTT. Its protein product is CASRGDGNTGELFF. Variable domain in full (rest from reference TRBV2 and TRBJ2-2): EPEVTQTPSHQVTQMGQEVILRCVPISNHLYFYWYRQILGQKVEFLVSFYNNEISEKSEIFDDQFSVERPDGSNFTLKIRSTKLEDSAMYFCASRGDGNTGELFFGEGSRLTVL.

The CDR3 sequence: CASSRDRVGVRQPQHF. The CDR3 DNA reads TGTGCCAGCAGTCGGGACAGGGTGGGAGTTCGGCAGCCCCAGCATTTT. The V call is TRBV28, the J call TRBJ1-5; 9 bases line up with TRBD1. V trimming: 5 bases; J trimming: 7 bases; junction bases outside the gene matches: 12. Germline CDR1 and CDR2: MDHEN and SYDVKM. This CDR3 spans 16 amino acids.

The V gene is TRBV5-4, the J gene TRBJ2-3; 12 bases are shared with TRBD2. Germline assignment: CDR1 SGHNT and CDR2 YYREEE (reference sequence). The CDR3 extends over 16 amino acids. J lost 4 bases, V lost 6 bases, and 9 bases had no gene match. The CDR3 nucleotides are TGTGCCAGCACCCGTGCTAGCGGGAGGGAGGCAGATACGCAGTATTTT. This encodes CASTRASGREADTQYF.

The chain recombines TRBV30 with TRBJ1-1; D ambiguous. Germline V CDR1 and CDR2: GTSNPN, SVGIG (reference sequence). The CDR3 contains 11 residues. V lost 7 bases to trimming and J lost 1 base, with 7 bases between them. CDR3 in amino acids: CASAQNTEAFF. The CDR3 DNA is TGTGCCTCTGCACAGAACACTGAAGCTTTCTTT. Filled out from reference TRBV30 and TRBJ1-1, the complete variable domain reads SQTIHQWPATLVQPVGSPLSLECTVEGTSNPNLYWYRQAAGRGLQLLFYSVGIGQISSEVPQNLSASRPQDRQFILSSKKLLLSDSGFYLCASAQNTEAFFGQGTRLTVV.

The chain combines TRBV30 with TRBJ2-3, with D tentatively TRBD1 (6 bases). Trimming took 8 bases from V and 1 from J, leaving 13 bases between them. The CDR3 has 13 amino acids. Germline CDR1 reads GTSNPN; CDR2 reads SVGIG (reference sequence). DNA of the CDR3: TGTGCCATGGGGGCGGTGGGCACAGATACGCAGTATTTT. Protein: CAMGAVGTDTQYF.

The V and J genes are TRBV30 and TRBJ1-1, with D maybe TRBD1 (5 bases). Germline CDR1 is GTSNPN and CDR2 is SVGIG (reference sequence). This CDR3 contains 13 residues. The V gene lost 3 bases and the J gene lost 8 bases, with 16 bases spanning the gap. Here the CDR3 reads CAWSLFRGTEAFF. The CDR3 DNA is TGTGCCTGGAGCCTTTTCCGTGGGACCGAAGCTTTCTTT.

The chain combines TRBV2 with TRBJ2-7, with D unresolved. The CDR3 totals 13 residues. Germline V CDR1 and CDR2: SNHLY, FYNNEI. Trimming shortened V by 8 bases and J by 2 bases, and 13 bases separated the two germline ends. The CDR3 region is CASVSAQTYEQYF. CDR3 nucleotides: TGTGCCAGCGTCTCCGCACAGACCTACGAGCAGTACTTC.

The CDR3 nucleotides read TGTGCCTGGACTTTCGGCAGATCATCCTATGGCTACACCTTC. It specifies CAWTFGRSSYGYTF. The chain employs TRBV30 and TRBJ1-2, with D hard to call. The CDR3 is 14 amino acids. Germline V gene sequence: CDR1 GTSNPN, CDR2 SVGIG (reference sequence). Trimming removed 4 bases at V and 4 bases at J, with 16 bases between.

CDR3: CASSYDGYGYTF. CDR3 bases: TGTGCCAGCAGTTACGACGGCTATGGCTACACCTTC. The chain uses TRBV6-5 and TRBJ1-2; D call uncertain. V gave up 2 bases and J gave up 4 bases, with 5 bases separating them. CDR3 length: 12 amino acids. Germline CDR1 and CDR2: MNHEY and SVGAGI.

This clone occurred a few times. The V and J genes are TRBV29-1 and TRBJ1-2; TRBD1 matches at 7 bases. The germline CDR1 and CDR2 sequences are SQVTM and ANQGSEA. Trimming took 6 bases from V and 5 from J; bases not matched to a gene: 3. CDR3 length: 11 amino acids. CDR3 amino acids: CSVIQGYGYTF. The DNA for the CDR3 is TGCAGCGTGATACAGGGGTATGGCTACACCTTC.

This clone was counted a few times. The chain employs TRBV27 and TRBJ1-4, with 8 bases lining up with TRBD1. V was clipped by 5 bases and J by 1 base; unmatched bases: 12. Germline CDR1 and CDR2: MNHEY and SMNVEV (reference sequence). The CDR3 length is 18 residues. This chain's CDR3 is CASSPTTGVGVTNEKLFF. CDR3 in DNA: TGTGCCAGCAGTCCTACGACAGGGGTAGGAGTAACTAATGAAAAACTGTTTTTT.

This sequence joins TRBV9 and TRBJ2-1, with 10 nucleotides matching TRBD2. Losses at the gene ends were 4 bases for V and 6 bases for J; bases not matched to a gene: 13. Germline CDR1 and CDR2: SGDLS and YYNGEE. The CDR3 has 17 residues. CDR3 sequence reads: CASSPTPSGTSVNEQFF. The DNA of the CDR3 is TGTGCCAGCAGCCCGACCCCTTCCGGGACTAGCGTCAATGAGCAGTTCTTC.

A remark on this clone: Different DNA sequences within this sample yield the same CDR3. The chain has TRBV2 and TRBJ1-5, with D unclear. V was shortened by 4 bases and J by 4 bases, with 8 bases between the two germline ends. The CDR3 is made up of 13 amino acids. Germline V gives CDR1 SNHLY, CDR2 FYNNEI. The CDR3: CASSGTGNQPQHF. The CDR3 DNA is TGTGCCAGCAGTGGTACGGGAAATCAGCCCCAGCATTTT.

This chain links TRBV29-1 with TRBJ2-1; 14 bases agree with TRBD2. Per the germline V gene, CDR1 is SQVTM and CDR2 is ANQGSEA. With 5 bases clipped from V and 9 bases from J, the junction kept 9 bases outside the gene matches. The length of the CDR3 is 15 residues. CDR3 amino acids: CSVFQTSGRAGEQFF. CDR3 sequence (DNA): TGCAGCGTTTTCCAGACTAGCGGGAGGGCCGGTGAGCAGTTCTTC.

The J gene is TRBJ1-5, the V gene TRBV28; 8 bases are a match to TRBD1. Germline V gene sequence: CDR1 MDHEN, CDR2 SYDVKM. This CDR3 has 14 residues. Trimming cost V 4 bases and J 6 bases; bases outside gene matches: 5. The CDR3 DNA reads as TGTGCCAGCAGTTCAGGGGGCACGGGTCAGCCCCAGCATTTT. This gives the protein CASSSGGTGQPQHF.

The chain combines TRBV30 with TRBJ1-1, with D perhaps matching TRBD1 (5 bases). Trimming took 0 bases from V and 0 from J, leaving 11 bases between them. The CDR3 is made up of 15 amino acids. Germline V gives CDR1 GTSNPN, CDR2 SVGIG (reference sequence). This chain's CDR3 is CAWSVWGGMNTEAFF. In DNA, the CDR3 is TGTGCCTGGAGTGTCTGGGGGGGAATGAACACTGAAGCTTTCTTT.